A selection of T cell receptor beta chains follows, all from one sample in a study of blood T cell repertoires in COVID-19. The data were produced by immunoSEQ multiplex PCR, yet TCRdb's version contains in-frame clones alone and is incomplete. The repertoire consists of roughly 250,000 clones, with roughly three quarters occurring once and the leading ten covering about 4%. Source material: peripheral blood. These receptors all stem from a middle-aged woman with active or convalescent COVID-19. The CDR3 runs from the conserved cysteine through the conserved F or W. Each record gives: clone size, J gene, D gene, V gene, CDR3 protein, CDR3 DNA. D genes are given only for firm matches. The size of a clone is reported for some rows only, either as once, few or many, or as a class for expanded clones.

size: -
J: TRBJ1-2
D: -
V: TRBV7-5
CDR3: CVRSAGWQGAGGYTF
DNA: TGTGTCAGAAGCGCGGGGTGGCAGGGGGCTGGAGGCTACACCTTC

size: -
J: TRBJ1-2
D: -
V: TRBV3-1/TRBV3-2
CDR3: CASSQERRADYTF
DNA: TGTGCCAGCAGCCAAGAACGGCGCGCGGACTACACCTTC

size: few
J: TRBJ1-2
D: TRBD1
V: TRBV5-1
CDR3: CASSLATGVRYGYTF
DNA: TGCGCCAGCAGCTTGGCGACAGGGGTTAGGTATGGCTACACCTTC

size: -
J: TRBJ1-5
D: TRBD1
V: TRBV7-2
CDR3: CASSSGQGEGQPQHF
DNA: TGTGCCAGCAGCTCAGGACAGGGCGAAGGTCAGCCCCAGCATTTT

size: -
J: TRBJ1-6
D: TRBD1
V: TRBV5-1
CDR3: CASSFTGGVSSPLHF
DNA: TGCGCCAGCAGCTTTACAGGGGGTGTAAGTTCACCCCTCCACTTT

size: few
J: TRBJ1-2
D: TRBD1
V: TRBV28
CDR3: CASSSDRGYGYTF
DNA: TGTGCCAGCAGTTCGGACAGGGGCTATGGCTACACCTTC

size: -
J: TRBJ1-3
D: TRBD1
V: TRBV5-4
CDR3: CASSFGTGAGNTIYF
DNA: TGTGCCAGCAGCTTCGGGACAGGGGCTGGAAACACCATATATTTT

size: -
J: TRBJ2-2
D: -
V: TRBV30
CDR3: CAWLRGAGTGELFF
DNA: TGTGCCTGGCTCCGGGGGGCGGGAACCGGGGAGCTGTTTTTT

size: -
J: TRBJ1-2
D: -
V: TRBV6-5
CDR3: CASYAQGNLNYGYTF
DNA: TGTGCCAGCTACGCTCAGGGTAATTTAAACTATGGCTACACCTTC

size: few
J: TRBJ1-1
D: -
V: TRBV18
CDR3: CASSPGLNTEAFF
DNA: TGTGCCAGCTCACCGGGGCTGAACACTGAAGCTTTCTTT

size: few
J: TRBJ1-2
D: TRBD1
V: TRBV30
CDR3: CAWDPGQSYGYTF
DNA: TGTGCCTGGGATCCGGGACAGTCCTATGGCTACACCTTC

size: -
J: TRBJ1-1
D: TRBD1
V: TRBV7-6
CDR3: CASSLEPGTGGLTEAFF
DNA: TGTGCCAGCAGCTTAGAACCCGGGACAGGGGGCCTCACTGAAGCTTTCTTT

size: many
J: TRBJ2-2
D: TRBD1
V: TRBV6-4
CDR3: CASSATGTTGELFF
DNA: TGTGCCAGCAGCGCGACAGGGACCACCGGGGAGCTGTTTTTT

size: -
J: TRBJ1-2
D: -
V: TRBV6-1
CDR3: CASSESQTFYGYTF
DNA: TGTGCCAGCAGTGAATCACAGACCTTCTATGGCTACACCTTC

size: -
J: TRBJ1-2
D: -
V: TRBV28
CDR3: CASIAGGLLYGYTF
DNA: TGTGCCAGCATCGCCGGGGGGCTTCTCTATGGCTACACCTTC

size: -
J: TRBJ2-1
D: -
V: TRBV30
CDR3: CAWEGERYNEQFF
DNA: TGTGCCTGGGAGGGGGAACGGTACAATGAGCAGTTCTTC

size: -
J: TRBJ1-2
D: TRBD1
V: TRBV2
CDR3: CASSDRQGNYGYTF
DNA: TGTGCCAGCAGTGACCGACAGGGTAACTATGGCTACACCTTC

size: -
J: TRBJ2-3
D: -
V: TRBV29-1
CDR3: CSVAQVVTDTQYF
DNA: TGCAGCGTTGCCCAGGTAGTCACAGATACGCAGTATTTT

size: -
J: TRBJ1-6
D: TRBD1
V: TRBV6-1
CDR3: CASSERQGSNSPLHF
DNA: TGTGCCAGCAGTGAACGACAGGGGAGTAATTCACCCCTCCACTTT

size: -
J: TRBJ2-1
D: -
V: TRBV5-1
CDR3: CASRMSAANNEQFF
DNA: TGCGCCAGCAGGATGTCGGCGGCCAACAATGAGCAGTTCTTC

size: few
J: TRBJ1-6
D: -
V: TRBV7-8
CDR3: CASSLVANSPLHF
DNA: TGTGCCAGCAGCTTGGTCGCGAATTCACCCCTCCACTTT

size: once
J: TRBJ1-6
D: TRBD1
V: TRBV5-1
CDR3: CASSRTGADNSPLHF
DNA: TGCGCCAGCAGCCGGACAGGGGCCGACAATTCACCCCTCCACTTT

size: -
J: TRBJ2-1
D: -
V: TRBV7-9
CDR3: CASSLSFGYNEQFF
DNA: TGTGCCAGCAGCCTCTCCTTCGGTTACAATGAGCAGTTCTTC

size: once
J: TRBJ1-3
D: -
V: TRBV7-9
CDR3: CASSRLAGMGDSGNTIYF
DNA: TGTGCCAGCAGCCGTTTAGCGGGCATGGGGGACTCTGGAAACACCATATATTTT

size: -
J: TRBJ1-5
D: -
V: TRBV5-5
CDR3: CASSLGASGNLPQHF
DNA: TGTGCCAGCAGCTTGGGGGCGTCAGGGAACTTGCCCCAGCATTTT